This T cell receptor (beta chain) was found in a study of T cell changes during pregnancy in multiple sclerosis. Germline trimming cut 0 bases from V and 2 bases from J; bases unmatched to any gene: 6. Germline V gene sequence: CDR1 SGDLS, CDR2 YYNGEE. The CDR3 extends over 19 amino acids. Clones were read by immunoSEQ multiplex PCR, and TCRdb kept only the in-frame ones, dropping some. This sample yields approximately 41,000 clones, of which around 90% are seen a single time; 8% to 10% belongs to the top ten. This clonotype was obtained from a female donor with multiple sclerosis, enrolled in a pregnancy study. The sequences come from CD8+ T cells from peripheral blood mononuclear cells, collected in the first trimester of pregnancy. This chain connects TRBV9 to TRBJ2-2; 14 nucleotides match TRBD2. The CDR3 DNA is TGTGCCAGCAGCGTAGAAGACGGGACTAGCGGGGGTAACACCGGGGAGCTGTTTTTT. This encodes CASSVEDGTSGGNTGELFF.